Listed below are T cell receptor beta chains from one sample, sequenced in a study of shared clonotypes between healthy human individuals. Profiled with immunoSEQ multiplex PCR; TCRdb holds only in-frame clones, not every one. In the table there are 2 million to 3 million clones, roughly nine tenths of which are singletons. Sequenced input: naive CD4+ T cells sorted from blood. These receptors were obtained from a man between 18 and 29 years old in good health. Each CDR3 is given with its conserved first and last residue. A D gene is named only where the DNA matches it firmly. Not every row has a clone size; where given, it reads once, few, many or a size class.

V gene,D gene,clone size,J gene,CDR3 protein,CDR3 DNA
TRBV6-5,-,-,TRBJ1-3,CASSQQGIPGNTIYF,TGTGCCAGCAGCCAACAGGGCATTCCTGGAAACACCATATATTTT
TRBV5-1,TRBD1,-,TRBJ1-6,CASSLWGQGVDSPLHF,TGCGCCAGCAGCTTGTGGGGACAGGGGGTAGATTCACCCCTCCACTTT
TRBV18,TRBD1,-,TRBJ1-2,CASSPPTGVNYGYTF,TGTGCCAGCTCACCACCGACAGGGGTTAACTATGGCTACACCTTC
TRBV5-6,-,-,TRBJ2-2,CASSWGGMAGELFF,TGTGCCAGCAGCTGGGGCGGGATGGCCGGGGAGCTGTTTTTT
TRBV18,TRBD1,once,TRBJ2-5,CASSPIRDRGRVETQYF,TGTGCCAGCTCACCCATCCGGGACAGGGGAAGGGTAGAGACCCAGTACTTC
TRBV7-8,-,-,TRBJ2-2,CASSLSGNTGELFF,TGTGCCAGCAGCCTCTCTGGGAACACCGGGGAGCTGTTTTTT
TRBV18,-,-,TRBJ2-7,CASSLLGLPGDEQYF,TGTGCCAGCTCTCTCCTGGGGCTTCCCGGGGACGAGCAGTACTTC
TRBV18,-,-,TRBJ1-6,CASSPGGNSPLHF,TGTGCCAGCTCACCGGGCGGTAATTCACCCCTCCACTTT
TRBV12-5,-,-,TRBJ2-5,CASGSSPSGAQYF,TGTGCTAGTGGTAGTAGCCCGTCAGGGGCCCAGTACTTC
TRBV6-1,TRBD2,-,TRBJ2-3,CASSGTGTRKSDTQYF,TGTGCCAGCAGTGGAACCGGGACTAGGAAATCAGATACGCAGTATTTT
TRBV7-8,-,-,TRBJ2-7,CASSLRFGSGDSTYEQYF,TGTGCCAGCAGCTTACGGTTCGGTTCTGGGGACTCGACCTACGAGCAGTACTTC
TRBV28,TRBD1,-,TRBJ2-2,CASTILGTGAGRGELFF,TGTGCCAGCACTATCCTCGGGACAGGGGCGGGTCGCGGGGAGCTGTTTTTT
TRBV4-2,TRBD1,-,TRBJ2-2,CASSVGQGFNGELFF,TGTGCCAGCAGCGTCGGACAGGGATTTAACGGGGAGCTGTTTTTT
TRBV2,TRBD1,-,TRBJ2-1,CASSDEGALYNEQFF,TGTGCCAGCAGTGACGAGGGGGCGCTCTACAATGAGCAGTTCTTC
TRBV7-2,-,-,TRBJ1-2,CASSHEVANYGYTF,TGTGCCAGCAGCCACGAGGTGGCTAACTATGGCTACACCTTC
TRBV4-1,-,-,TRBJ2-1,CASSQDPGLTDNEQFF,TGCGCCAGCAGCCAAGATCCGGGGCTGACTGACAATGAGCAGTTCTTC
TRBV7-9,-,-,TRBJ2-5,CASSLAKTQYF,TGTGCCAGCAGCTTAGCGAAGACCCAGTACTTC
TRBV27,TRBD1,-,TRBJ2-7,CASSSGQGGEQYF,TGTGCCAGCAGTTCGGGACAGGGGGGGGAGCAGTACTTC
TRBV5-1,-,-,TRBJ2-1,CASSYWTPNEQFF,TGCGCCAGCAGCTACTGGACCCCGAATGAGCAGTTCTTC
TRBV29-1,-,few,TRBJ1-4,CSVEVLGGEKLFF,TGCAGCGTTGAGGTTTTAGGTGGTGAAAAACTGTTTTTT
TRBV21-1,-,few,TRBJ1-2,CASSKEGGYTF,TGTGCCAGCAGCAAGGAGGGTGGCTACACCTTC
TRBV11-3,-,once,TRBJ2-7,CASSLGVSYEQYF,TGTGCCAGCAGCTTAGGGGTTTCCTACGAGCAGTACTTC
TRBV19,-,-,TRBJ1-2,CASSRDRHYGYTF,TGTGCCAGTAGTCGGGACCGTCACTATGGCTACACCTTC
TRBV11-2,TRBD1,-,TRBJ2-2,CASSGQGNTGELFF,TGTGCCAGCAGTGGACAGGGCAACACCGGGGAGCTGTTTTTT
TRBV18,-,once,TRBJ2-1,CASSPPTKYNEQFF,TGTGCCAGCTCACCTCCGACAAAATACAATGAGCAGTTCTTC
TRBV19,TRBD2,-,TRBJ2-7,CASSIVRLAESYEQYF,TGTGCCAGTAGTATAGTTCGGCTAGCGGAATCCTACGAGCAGTACTTC
TRBV9,-,once,TRBJ2-1,CASAPGRGNNEQFF,TGTGCCAGCGCCCCGGGGCGGGGTAACAATGAGCAGTTCTTC
TRBV10-3,-,-,TRBJ2-1,CAISDVSEQFF,TGTGCCATCAGTGATGTGTCCGAGCAGTTCTTC
TRBV5-1,-,once,TRBJ2-7,CASSLNRLSYEQYF,TGCGCCAGCAGCTTGAACAGACTCTCCTACGAGCAGTACTTC
TRBV5-6,-,-,TRBJ2-7,CASMLSYGTIWEQYF,TGTGCCAGTATGCTTAGTTACGGAACCATTTGGGAGCAGTACTTC
TRBV6-5,-,-,TRBJ2-3,CASSMGTDTQYF,TGTGCCAGCAGTATGGGAACAGATACGCAGTATTTT
TRBV4-1,-,few,TRBJ1-5,CASSQVLSNQPQHF,TGCGCCAGCAGCCAAGTCTTGAGCAATCAGCCCCAGCATTTT
TRBV5-4,-,-,TRBJ1-2,CASNPGGGFYGYTF,TGTGCCAGCAATCCCGGGGGGGGCTTCTATGGCTACACCTTC
TRBV6-1,-,-,TRBJ2-3,CAGSSAGTDTQYF,TGTGCCGGCTCATCGGCAGGCACAGATACGCAGTATTTT
TRBV27,-,-,TRBJ1-4,CASSDAGTQKLFF,TGTGCCAGCAGTGATGCCGGGACTCAAAAACTGTTTTTT
TRBV27,-,-,TRBJ1-6,CASSLSPGTVITLHF,TGTGCCAGCAGTTTATCGCCGGGGACGGTCATAACCCTCCACTTT
TRBV28,-,-,TRBJ1-4,CASSLAGTLDEKLFF,TGTGCCAGCAGTTTAGCCGGGACATTAGATGAAAAACTGTTTTTT
TRBV5-1,TRBD1,-,TRBJ2-1,CASSLADRFAEQFF,TGCGCCAGCAGCCTCGCGGACAGGTTCGCTGAGCAGTTCTTC
TRBV7-2,-,-,TRBJ2-7,CASSLYFGYEQYF,TGTGCCAGCAGCTTATATTTCGGGTACGAGCAGTACTTC
TRBV5-1,TRBD1,-,TRBJ2-5,CASSLGGTGLETQYF,TGCGCCAGCAGCTTGGGGGGGACAGGGTTAGAGACCCAGTACTTC
TRBV6-1,-,-,TRBJ1-3,CASSEGFVFSGNTIYF,TGTGCCAGCAGTGAAGGGTTTGTGTTCTCTGGAAACACCATATATTTT
TRBV7-8,-,-,TRBJ2-2,CASSLKQGSTGELFF,TGTGCCAGCAGCTTAAAGCAGGGATCCACCGGGGAGCTGTTTTTT
TRBV7-9,-,-,TRBJ2-3,CASSLVVGADTQYF,TGTGCCAGCAGCTTAGTTGTCGGAGCTGATACGCAGTATTTT
TRBV4-1,-,once,TRBJ2-5,CASSQDGQLLAQYF,TGCGCCAGCAGCCAAGATGGCCAGCTTCTAGCCCAGTACTTC
TRBV28,-,-,TRBJ1-4,CASRTRQGWNEKLFF,TGTGCCAGCCGCACCCGTCAGGGGTGGAATGAAAAACTGTTTTTT
TRBV2,TRBD2,once,TRBJ2-2,CASTRGNAGELFF,TGTGCCAGCACGCGGGGGAATGCCGGGGAACTGTTTTTT
TRBV6-6,-,-,TRBJ2-5,CASSYPPGSRQETQYF,TGTGCCAGCAGTTACCCCCCAGGATCGAGGCAAGAGACCCAGTACTTC
TRBV28,-,-,TRBJ1-2,CASSVPQGGYGYTF,TGTGCCAGCAGTGTCCCTCAGGGTGGGTATGGCTACACCTTC
TRBV4-3,-,-,TRBJ2-7,CASSQGLGTPPALEQYF,TGCGCCAGCAGCCAAGGTTTGGGGACACCCCCCGCTTTGGAGCAGTACTTC
TRBV25-1,-,-,TRBJ2-7,CASQEGGGTTYEQYF,TGTGCCAGCCAAGAAGGGGGGGGGACTACCTACGAGCAGTACTTC
TRBV7-9,-,-,TRBJ1-5,CASSYRDSNQPQHF,TGTGCCAGCAGTTACAGGGATAGCAATCAGCCCCAGCATTTT
TRBV5-8,-,-,TRBJ2-1,CASSSTGKYNEQFF,TGTGCCAGCAGCTCCACCGGGAAATACAATGAGCAGTTCTTC
TRBV9,TRBD1,-,TRBJ2-2,CASSVLQGAGTGELFF,TGTGCCAGCAGCGTCTTACAGGGGGCGGGCACCGGGGAGCTGTTTTTT
TRBV5-1,-,-,TRBJ2-5,CASSLAFTETQYF,TGCGCCAGCAGCTTGGCCTTTACAGAGACCCAGTACTTC
TRBV4-3,TRBD1,-,TRBJ2-3,CASSRRTGDASTDTQYF,TGCGCCAGCAGCCGAAGAACAGGGGATGCAAGCACAGATACGCAGTATTTT
TRBV4-1,TRBD1,-,TRBJ1-2,CASSPGLAGGQRHGYTF,TGCGCCAGCAGCCCGGGGTTAGCGGGGGGACAGAGGCATGGCTACACCTTC
TRBV13,TRBD2,-,TRBJ2-3,CASSLTLAGDYTDTQYF,TGTGCCAGCAGCTTAACACTAGCGGGGGACTACACAGATACGCAGTATTTT
TRBV9,-,-,TRBJ2-2,CASTPSPVGSTGELFF,TGTGCCAGCACCCCCTCCCCCGTGGGGAGCACCGGGGAGCTGTTTTTT
TRBV19,-,-,TRBJ1-6,CASSIVVNSYNSPLHF,TGTGCCAGTAGTATAGTGGTCAACTCCTATAATTCACCCCTCCACTTT
TRBV5-8,-,-,TRBJ2-1,CASSLVSEQFF,TGTGCCAGCAGCTTGGTGTCAGAGCAGTTCTTC